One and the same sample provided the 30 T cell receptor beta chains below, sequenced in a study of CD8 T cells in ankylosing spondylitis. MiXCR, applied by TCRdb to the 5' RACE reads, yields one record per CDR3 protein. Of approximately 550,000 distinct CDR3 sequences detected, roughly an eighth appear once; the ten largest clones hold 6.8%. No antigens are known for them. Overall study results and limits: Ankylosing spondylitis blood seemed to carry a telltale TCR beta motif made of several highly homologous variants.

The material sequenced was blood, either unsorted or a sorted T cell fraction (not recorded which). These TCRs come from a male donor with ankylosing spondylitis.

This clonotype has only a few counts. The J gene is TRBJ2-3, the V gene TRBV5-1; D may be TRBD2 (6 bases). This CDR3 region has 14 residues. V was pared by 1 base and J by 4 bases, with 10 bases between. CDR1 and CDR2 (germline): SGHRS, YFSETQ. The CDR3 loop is CASSLSRDSDTQYF. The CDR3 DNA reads TGCGCCAGCAGCTTGTCGCGGGACTCAGATACGCAGTATTTT.

The CDR3 DNA is TGTGCCAGCAGCTTAGATGCGACGGGTGGCAATGAGCAGTTCTTC. Amino acid sequence: CASSLDATGGNEQFF. The rearrangement uses TRBV11-2 and TRBJ2-1; D remains ambiguous. V was clipped by 0 bases and J by 6 bases, with 12 bases between them. The CDR3 spans 15 residues. In germline, CDR1 is SGHAT, CDR2 FQNNGV.

CDR3 in amino acids: CASSRGRLSNQPQHF. The CDR3 DNA is TGTGCCAGCTCCCGGGGCAGGCTTAGCAATCAGCCCCAGCATTTT. This chain connects TRBV28 to TRBJ1-5; D is possibly TRBD1 (5 bases). The V and J ends lost 8 bases and 0 bases respectively, with 14 bases between them. Looked up from germline, CDR1 is MDHEN and CDR2 is SYDVKM. The CDR3 is 15 amino acids.

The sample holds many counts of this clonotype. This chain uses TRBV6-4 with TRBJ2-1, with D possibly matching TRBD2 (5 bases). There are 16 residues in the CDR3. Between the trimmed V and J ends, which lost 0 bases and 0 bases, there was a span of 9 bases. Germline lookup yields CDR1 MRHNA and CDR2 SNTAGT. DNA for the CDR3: TGTGCCAGCAGTGACTCCGGGGAAAGCTCCTACAATGAGCAGTTCTTC. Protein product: CASSDSGESSYNEQFF.

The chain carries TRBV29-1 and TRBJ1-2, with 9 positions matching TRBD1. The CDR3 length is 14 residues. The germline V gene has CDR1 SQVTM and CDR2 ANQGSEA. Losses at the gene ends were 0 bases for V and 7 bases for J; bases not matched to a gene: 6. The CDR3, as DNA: TGCAGCGTTGAAGACGGGACAGGGTTAGGTGGCTACACCTTC. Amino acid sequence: CSVEDGTGLGGYTF.

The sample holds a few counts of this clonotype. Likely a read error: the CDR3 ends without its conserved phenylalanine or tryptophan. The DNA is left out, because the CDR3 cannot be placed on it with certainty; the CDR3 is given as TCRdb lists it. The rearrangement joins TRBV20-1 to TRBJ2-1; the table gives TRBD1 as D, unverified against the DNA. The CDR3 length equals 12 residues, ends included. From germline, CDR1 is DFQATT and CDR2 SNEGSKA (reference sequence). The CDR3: CSASRPGGTAIL.

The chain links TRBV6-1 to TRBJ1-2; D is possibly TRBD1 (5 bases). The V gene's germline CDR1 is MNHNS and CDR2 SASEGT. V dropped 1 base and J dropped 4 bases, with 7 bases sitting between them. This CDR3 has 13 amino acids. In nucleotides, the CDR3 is TGTGCCAGCAGTGAAGGGGGACCCTATGGCTACACCTTC. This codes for CASSEGGPYGYTF.

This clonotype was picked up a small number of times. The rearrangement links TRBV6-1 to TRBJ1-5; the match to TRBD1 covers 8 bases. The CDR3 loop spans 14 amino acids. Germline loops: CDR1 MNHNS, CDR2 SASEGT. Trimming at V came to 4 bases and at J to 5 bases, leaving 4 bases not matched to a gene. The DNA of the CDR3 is TGTGCCAGCAGTGCAGGGGGCGGCGATCAGCCCCAGCATTTT. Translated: CASSAGGGDQPQHF.

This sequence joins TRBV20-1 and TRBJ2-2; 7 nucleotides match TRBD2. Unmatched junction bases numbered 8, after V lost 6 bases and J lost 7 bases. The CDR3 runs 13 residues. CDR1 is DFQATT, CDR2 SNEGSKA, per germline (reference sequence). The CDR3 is CSAPDRGGGELFF. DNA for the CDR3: TGCAGTGCGCCTGATCGCGGGGGCGGGGAGCTGTTTTTT.

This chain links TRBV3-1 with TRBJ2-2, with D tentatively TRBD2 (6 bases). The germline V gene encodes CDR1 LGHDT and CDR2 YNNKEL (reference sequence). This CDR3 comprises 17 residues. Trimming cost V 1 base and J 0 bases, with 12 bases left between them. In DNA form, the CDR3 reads TGTGCCAGCAGCCAAGGGTATAGCGGTTCGAACACCGGGGAGCTGTTTTTT. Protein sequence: CASSQGYSGSNTGELFF.

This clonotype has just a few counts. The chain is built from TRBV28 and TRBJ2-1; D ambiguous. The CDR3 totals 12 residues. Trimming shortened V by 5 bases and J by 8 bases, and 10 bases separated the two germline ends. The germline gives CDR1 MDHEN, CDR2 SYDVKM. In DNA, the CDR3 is TGTGCCAGCAGTATCATCGACGATGAGCAGTTCTTC. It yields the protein CASSIIDDEQFF. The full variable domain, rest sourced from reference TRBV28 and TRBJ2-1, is DVKVTQSSRYLVKRTGEKVFLECVQDMDHENMFWYRQDPGLGLRLIYFSYDVKMKEKGDIPEGYSVSREKKERFSLILESASTNQTSMYLCASSIIDDEQFFGPGTRLTVL.

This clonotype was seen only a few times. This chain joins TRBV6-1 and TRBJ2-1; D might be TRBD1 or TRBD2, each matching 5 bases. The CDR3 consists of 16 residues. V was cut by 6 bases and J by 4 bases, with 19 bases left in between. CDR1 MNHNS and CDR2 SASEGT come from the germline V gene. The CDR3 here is CASSRDGPFPYNEQFF. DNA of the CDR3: TGTGCCAGCAGCCGGGACGGACCGTTCCCTTACAATGAGCAGTTCTTC.

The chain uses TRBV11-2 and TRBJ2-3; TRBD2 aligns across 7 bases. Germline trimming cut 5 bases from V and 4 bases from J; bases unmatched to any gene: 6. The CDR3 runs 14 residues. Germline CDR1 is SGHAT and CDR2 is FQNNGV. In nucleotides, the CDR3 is TGTGCCAGCAGCCAAGGGCGGGGGTCAGATACGCAGTATTTT. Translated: CASSQGRGSDTQYF.

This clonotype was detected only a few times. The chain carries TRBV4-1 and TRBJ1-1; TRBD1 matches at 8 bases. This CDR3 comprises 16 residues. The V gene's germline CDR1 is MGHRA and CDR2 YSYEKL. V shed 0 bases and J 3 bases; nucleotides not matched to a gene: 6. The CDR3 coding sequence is TGCGCCAGCAGCCAAGATCCCAACAGGGGGTACACTGAAGCTTTCTTT. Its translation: CASSQDPNRGYTEAFF.

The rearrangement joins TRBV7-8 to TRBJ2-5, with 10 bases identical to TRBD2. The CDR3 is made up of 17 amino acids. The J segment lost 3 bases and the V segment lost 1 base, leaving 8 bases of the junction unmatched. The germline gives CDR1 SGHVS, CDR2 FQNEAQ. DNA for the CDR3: TGTGCCAGCAGCTTAGGGAGCTCTAGCGGGAGCGAAGAGACCCAGTACTTC. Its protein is CASSLGSSSGSEETQYF. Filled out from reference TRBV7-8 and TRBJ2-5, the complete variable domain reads GAGVSQSPRYKVAKRGQDVALRCDPISGHVSLFWYQQALGQGPEFLTYFQNEAQLDKSGLPSDRFFAERPEGSVSTLKIQRTQQEDSAVYLCASSLGSSSGSEETQYFGPGTRLLVL.

The CDR3 DNA sequence: TGTGCCAGCAGTCCAGTCCCGGGACAGGGTTTGCACACCGGGGAGCTGTTTTTT. Translation gives CASSPVPGQGLHTGELFF. The chain carries TRBV12-3 or TRBV12-4 and TRBJ2-2; 9 bases fit TRBD1. The CDR3 is made up of 18 amino acids. J lost 3 bases, V lost 5 bases, and 13 bases had no gene match.

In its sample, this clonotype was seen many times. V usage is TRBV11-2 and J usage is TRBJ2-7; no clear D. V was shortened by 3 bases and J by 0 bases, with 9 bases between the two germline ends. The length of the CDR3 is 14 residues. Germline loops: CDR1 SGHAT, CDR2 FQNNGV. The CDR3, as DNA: TGTGCCAGCAGCTTTGCCAGAAGCTCCTACGAGCAGTACTTC. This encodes CASSFARSSYEQYF.

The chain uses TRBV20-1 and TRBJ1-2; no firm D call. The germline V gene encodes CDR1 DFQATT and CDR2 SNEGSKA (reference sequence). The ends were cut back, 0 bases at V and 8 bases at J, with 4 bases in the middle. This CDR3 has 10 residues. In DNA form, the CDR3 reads TGCAGTGCTAGAGAAGGAGGCTACACCTTC. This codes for CSAREGGYTF.

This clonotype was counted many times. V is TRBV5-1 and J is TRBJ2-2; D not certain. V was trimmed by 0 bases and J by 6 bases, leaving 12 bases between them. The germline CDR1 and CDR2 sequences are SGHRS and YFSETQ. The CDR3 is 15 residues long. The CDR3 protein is CASSLGSAEPGELFF. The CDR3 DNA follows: TGCGCCAGCAGCTTGGGGTCCGCGGAGCCCGGGGAGCTGTTTTTT.

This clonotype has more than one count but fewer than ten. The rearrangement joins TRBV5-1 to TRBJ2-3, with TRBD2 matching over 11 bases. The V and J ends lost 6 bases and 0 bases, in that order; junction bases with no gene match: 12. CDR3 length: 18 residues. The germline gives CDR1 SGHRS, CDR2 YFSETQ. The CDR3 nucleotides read TGCGCCAGCACCGCCGGAGGGCTAGCGGGAGGTAGCACAGATACGCAGTATTTT. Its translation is CASTAGGLAGGSTDTQYF.

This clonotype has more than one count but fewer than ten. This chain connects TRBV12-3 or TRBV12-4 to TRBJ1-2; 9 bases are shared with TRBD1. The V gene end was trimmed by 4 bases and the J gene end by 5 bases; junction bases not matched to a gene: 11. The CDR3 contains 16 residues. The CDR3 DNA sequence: TGTGCCAGCAGTTCGACCGGGACAGGGATCGGGTATGGCTACACCTTC. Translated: CASSSTGTGIGYGYTF.

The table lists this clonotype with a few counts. The CDR3 sequence is CASSDRGGIYEQYV. As DNA, the CDR3 is TGTGCCAGCAGTGACAGGGGAGGGATATACGAGCAGTACGTC. The genes are TRBV6-1 and TRBJ2-7, with D tentatively TRBD2 (7 bases). V lost 3 bases and J lost 4, with 13 bases in between. Germline V gene data show CDR1 as MNHNS and CDR2 as SASEGT. The CDR3 is made up of 14 amino acids.

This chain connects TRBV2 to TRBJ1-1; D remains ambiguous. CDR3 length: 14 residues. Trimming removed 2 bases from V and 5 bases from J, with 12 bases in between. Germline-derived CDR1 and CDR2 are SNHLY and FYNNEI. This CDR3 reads CASSEYEGLTEAFF. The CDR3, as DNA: TGTGCCAGCAGTGAATATGAAGGGTTGACTGAAGCTTTCTTT.

As DNA, the CDR3 is TGTGCCAGCTCACCGCAAGCGGGGGCGAAAGGTGGCTACACCTTC. Protein sequence: CASSPQAGAKGGYTF. The chain couples TRBV18 to TRBJ1-2, with D perhaps matching TRBD1 (6 bases). Trimming cost V 3 bases and J 7 bases, with 18 bases left between them. Per germline, CDR1 KGHSH and CDR2 LQKENI. This CDR3 is built from 15 residues. Combining the CDR3 with reference TRBV18 and TRBJ1-2 gives the whole variable domain NAGVMQNPRHLVRRRGQEARLRCSPMKGHSHVYWYRQLPEEGLKFMVYLQKENIIDESGMPKERFSAEFPKEGPSILRIQQVVRGDSAAYFCASSPQAGAKGGYTFGSGTRLTVV.

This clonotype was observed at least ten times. The CDR3 reads CSFRAFQNEQFF. The CDR3 bases are TGCAGCTTCAGGGCCTTTCAAAATGAGCAGTTCTTC. This sequence joins TRBV29-1 and TRBJ2-1; possibly TRBD1 for D (5 bases). Germline loops: CDR1 SQVTM, CDR2 ANQGSEA. Trimming removed 8 bases from V and 7 bases from J, with 15 bases in between. The CDR3 totals 12 residues.

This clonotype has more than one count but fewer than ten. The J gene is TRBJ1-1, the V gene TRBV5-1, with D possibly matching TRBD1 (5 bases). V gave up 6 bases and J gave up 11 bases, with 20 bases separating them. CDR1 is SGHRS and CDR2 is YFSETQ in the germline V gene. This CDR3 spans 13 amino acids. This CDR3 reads CASNGNGTLRAFF. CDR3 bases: TGCGCCAGCAACGGTAACGGGACCCTCCGGGCTTTCTTT.

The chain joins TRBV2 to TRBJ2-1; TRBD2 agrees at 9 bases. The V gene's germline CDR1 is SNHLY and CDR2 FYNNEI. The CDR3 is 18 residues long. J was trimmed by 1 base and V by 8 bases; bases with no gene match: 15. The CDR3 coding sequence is TGTGCCAGCCCCCGGGGGGGCGGGAGGGGGGCTTCCTACAATGAGCAGTTCTTC. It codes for CASPRGGGRGASYNEQFF. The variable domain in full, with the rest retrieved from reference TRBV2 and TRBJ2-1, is EPEVTQTPSHQVTQMGQEVILRCVPISNHLYFYWYRQILGQKVEFLVSFYNNEISEKSEIFDDQFSVERPDGSNFTLKIRSTKLEDSAMYFCASPRGGGRGASYNEQFFGPGTRLTVL.

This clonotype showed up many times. As DNA, the CDR3 is TGCAGCGTTGAAGATCGCCGACAAGGACTAGCGGGAGCCACAGATACGCAGTATTTT. As protein: CSVEDRRQGLAGATDTQYF. The V and J genes are TRBV29-1 and TRBJ2-3, with 13 bases that match TRBD2. V dropped 0 bases and J dropped 2; count of bases not matched to a gene: 11. Looked up from germline, CDR1 is SQVTM and CDR2 is ANQGSEA. The CDR3 is 19 residues long.

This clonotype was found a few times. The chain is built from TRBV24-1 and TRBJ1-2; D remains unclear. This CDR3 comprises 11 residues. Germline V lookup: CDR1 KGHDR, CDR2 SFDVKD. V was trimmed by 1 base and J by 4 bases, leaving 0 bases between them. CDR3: CATSDFYGYTF. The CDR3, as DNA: TGTGCCACCAGTGATTTCTATGGCTACACCTTC.

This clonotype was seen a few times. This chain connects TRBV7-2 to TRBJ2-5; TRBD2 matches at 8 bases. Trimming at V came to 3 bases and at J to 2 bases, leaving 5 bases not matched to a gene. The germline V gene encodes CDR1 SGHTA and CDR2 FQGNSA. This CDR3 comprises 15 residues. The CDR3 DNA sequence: TGTGCCAGCAGCTTCCTAGGGACTAGGCAAGAGACCCAGTACTTC. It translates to CASSFLGTRQETQYF. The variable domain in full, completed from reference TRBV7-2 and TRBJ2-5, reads GAGVSQSPSNKVTEKGKDVELRCDPISGHTALYWYRQSLGQGLEFLIYFQGNSAPDKSGLPSDRFSAERTGGSVSTLTIQRTQQEDSAVYLCASSFLGTRQETQYFGPGTRLLVL.